Described below is a single T cell receptor (beta chain) sequence and its context. Its antigen has not been determined. No per-base quality is available; no much larger clone lies one base away. The time point tag for this specimen amounts to: blood sample drawn before combined kidney and bone marrow transplant. Unstimulated Tregs (CD4+CD25+CD127-), CD4+ non-Tregs (CD4+CD25-), CD4 and CD8 cells were FACS-sorted from thawed PBMCs. Prior to Treg sorting, thawed PBMCs were rested overnight with 200 IU/ml IL-2 at 37 degrees C. The patients were a few recipients of combined kidney and bone marrow transplants from the ITN036ST trial, and samples were available only from these trial subjects. Healthy control blood was processed to PBMCs with a Ficoll density gradient and then cryopreserved, whereas patient PBMCs were collected both before and after transplant. These data come from a study of Tregs in tolerant kidney transplant recipients (dated by TCRdb to the late 2010s). About the full investigation: The transplants used related donors along with nonmyeloablative bone marrow transplantation, and in the human trials mixed chimerism was transient. TCRbeta sequencing was used in the study to identify donor-specific regulatory T cells before combined kidney and bone marrow transplantation, and the identified cells were then tracked after transplant. Overall study results and their limits: Biological reproducibility was not directly assessed, although technical replication error appeared to be minimal. The study was limited by small patient numbers, and the findings need validation in larger populations and under other immunosuppression protocols. In tolerant patients, donor-specific Tregs expanded more than Tregs overall, which suggests antigen-driven rather than nonspecific expansion. Expanding Tregs with activated donor B cells appeared to identify the most biologically relevant and donor-specific TCRbeta repertoire. Because the PCR primers were changed over time for some patients, nucleotide-level comparison could not be performed across the samples from those patients.

V is clipped by 0 bases and J by 2 bases, and the sequence between their germline boundaries is 11 bases long. Via the germline V gene (reference sequence), CDR1 is MNHEY and CDR2 SMNVEV. The CDR3 starts with the cysteine, ends with the phenylalanine, and has 15 residues. CDR3 DNA is the only sequence kept; it has 45 bases, read in frame from the first base. For TCRbeta CDR3 sequencing, genomic DNA was extracted from sorted cells using the QIAGEN DNeasy Blood and Tissue Kit. Through immunoSEQ, high-throughput TCRbeta CDR3 sequencing was done commercially, including PCR amplification with internal controls and bias correction. In the paper's pipeline: Unique productive TCRbeta sequences were defined by CDR3 nucleotide sequence where primers matched, and otherwise by CDR3 amino acid sequence together with Vbeta and Jbeta genes. To correct for sorting error, sequences found in more than one sorted population at a frequency ratio of 2:1 or less were discarded, and the remaining shared sequences were assigned to the population with the higher frequency. A sequence counted as donor-reactive if, in CFSE-low cells, the sequence had a frequency of at least 0.01% and was expanded at least 5-fold compared with unstimulated cells. Repertoire divergence was quantified by Jensen-Shannon divergence using the top 100 TCRbeta sequences ranked by frequency. When a sample had multiple sequencing runs, each run was corrected for sorting error separately and the runs were then pooled. Entries here come from immuneACCESS through TCRdb and include only in-frame sequences with V and J called. Some clones fail to appear in such tables; in the studies checked, an unresolved V gene covers under half of the shortfall, and the cause of the remainder is unknown. V, J and clone size are those of that table, while D and trimming were read from the DNA. This sample has just under 65,000 clones in its table, and about 98% of those were observed once. The ten biggest clones cover around 0.34% of the sample.

The origin of this receptor is a human donor who received a combined kidney and bone marrow transplant. The sequencing here drew on Tregs from blood, taken before the transplant. The sequence links TRBV27 to TRBJ2-7; the D gene is possibly TRBD1, with 5 bases matching. The CDR3 is CASSLSSGYPYEQYF. In nucleotide form, the sequence is TGTGCCAGCAGTTTATCGTCAGGGTACCCCTACGAGCAGTACTTC.